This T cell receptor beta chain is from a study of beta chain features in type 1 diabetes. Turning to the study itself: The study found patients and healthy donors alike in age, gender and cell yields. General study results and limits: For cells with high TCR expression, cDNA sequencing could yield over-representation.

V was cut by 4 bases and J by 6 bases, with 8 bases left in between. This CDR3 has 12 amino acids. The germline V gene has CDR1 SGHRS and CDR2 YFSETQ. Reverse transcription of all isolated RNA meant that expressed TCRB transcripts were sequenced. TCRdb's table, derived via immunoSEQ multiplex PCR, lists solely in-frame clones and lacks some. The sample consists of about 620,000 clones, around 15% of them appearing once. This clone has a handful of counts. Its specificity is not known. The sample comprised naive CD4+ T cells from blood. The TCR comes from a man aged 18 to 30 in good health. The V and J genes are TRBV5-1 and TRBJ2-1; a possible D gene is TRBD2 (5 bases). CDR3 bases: TGCGCCAGCAGCGTCCGGGGCAATGAGCAGTTCTTC. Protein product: CASSVRGNEQFF.